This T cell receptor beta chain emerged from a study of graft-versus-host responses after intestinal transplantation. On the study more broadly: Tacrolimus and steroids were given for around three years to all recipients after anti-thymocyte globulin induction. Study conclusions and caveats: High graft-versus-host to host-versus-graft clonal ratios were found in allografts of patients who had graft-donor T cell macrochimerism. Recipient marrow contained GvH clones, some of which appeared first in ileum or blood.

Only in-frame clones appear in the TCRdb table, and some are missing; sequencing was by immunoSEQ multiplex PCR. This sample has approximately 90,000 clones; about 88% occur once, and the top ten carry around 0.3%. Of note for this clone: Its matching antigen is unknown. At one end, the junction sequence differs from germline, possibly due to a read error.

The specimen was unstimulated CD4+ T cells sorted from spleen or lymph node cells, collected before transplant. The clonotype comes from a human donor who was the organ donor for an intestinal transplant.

The CDR3 bases are TGCGCCAGCACCCAAGAAGTACTAGCGGAGGCGGAGACCCAGTACTTC. Its translation is CASTQEVLAEAETQYF. This chain connects TRBV4-1 to TRBJ2-5, with 8 bases identical to TRBD2. This CDR3 is built from 16 residues. Germline-derived CDR1 and CDR2 are MGHRA and YSYEKL.